These T cell receptor beta chains were read from a single sample in a study of OX40 agonist ivuxolimab in advanced cancers. Clones were sequenced by immunoSEQ multiplex PCR, and TCRdb holds only the in-frame ones, with some missing. The repertoire holds about 19,000 clones, with nearly 85% as singletons. This sample comprised CD4+ or CD8+ T cells sorted from blood, obtained in a trial of the OX40 agonist ivuxolimab. All receptors come from an adult with an advanced solid tumor such as melanoma, head and neck, liver or kidney cancer. Each CDR3 is given with its conserved first and last residue. Each record gives: J gene, V gene, CDR3 protein.

>TRBJ1-2|TRBV7-6
CASSPTGTLNYGYTF
>TRBJ2-7|TRBV27
CASSFLGGSYEQYF
>TRBJ2-7|TRBV10-3
CAISPDRGEQYF
>TRBJ2-3|TRBV7-9
CASSLGMRTQYF
>TRBJ1-1|TRBV6-6
CASSYLGDTEAFF
>TRBJ2-1|TRBV7-9
CASSLVPSPNEQFF
>TRBJ1-2|TRBV6-4
CASSPTPDSLANYGYTF
>TRBJ2-5|TRBV6-1
CASSAGQGQTQYF
>TRBJ2-7|TRBV7-9
CASSQVGSYEQYF
>TRBJ1-5|TRBV6-5
CASSPDSTNQPQHF
>TRBJ2-3|TRBV6-5
CASSYTGPDSADTQYF
>TRBJ1-5|TRBV20-1
CSAGQPQHF
>TRBJ1-2|TRBV6-5
CASSYGEGYTF
>TRBJ1-5|TRBV6-1
CASSVGTPYSNQPQHF
>TRBJ2-2|TRBV9
CASSVGGADTGELFF
>TRBJ2-5|TRBV28
CASSTLADNQETQYF
>TRBJ2-2|TRBV10-3
CAISPGTSGAGELFF
>TRBJ1-5|TRBV13
CASSFGLSNQPQHF
>TRBJ2-7|TRBV28
CASSDPGQSFSSYEQYF
>TRBJ2-1|TRBV27
CASSHGQINNEQFF
>TRBJ2-7|TRBV19
CATSFSGGGYEQYF
>TRBJ2-7|TRBV11-2
CASSLDVGTYEQYF
>TRBJ2-1|TRBV9
CASCPYGGPSYNEQFF
>TRBJ2-3|TRBV4-1
CASSQVRGGADTQYF
>TRBJ1-4|TRBV28
CASSLFSGTNEKLFF
>TRBJ1-6|TRBV7-3
CASSSLGHKYNSPLHF
>TRBJ2-1|TRBV14
CASSVAYEQFF
>TRBJ2-3|TRBV6-1
CASSEARGIGDTQYF
>TRBJ1-5|TRBV28
CASSPYRGGGNQPQHF
>TRBJ2-3|TRBV7-9
CASSTGTDTQYF
>TRBJ1-5|TRBV4-1
CASSQESVVGRGFNQPQHF
>TRBJ1-1|TRBV7-5
CVRSLAAGGSNTEAFF
>TRBJ2-1|TRBV7-9
CASSLTGNEQFF
>TRBJ2-7|TRBV27
CASSLSPSFYEQYF
>TRBJ2-7|TRBV5-5
CASSLGTDLSYEQYF
>TRBJ2-3|TRBV30
CAWGKGLSTDTQYF
>TRBJ2-6|TRBV5-6
CASSLLTRNSGANVLTF
>TRBJ2-5|TRBV11-2
CASSFEYGLAEETQYF
>TRBJ2-3|TRBV13
CASSKRIGQGRDTQYF
>TRBJ1-2|TRBV9
CASSGWAYGYTF
>TRBJ2-2|TRBV5-4
CASSWDRGQDGELFF
>TRBJ1-3|TRBV9
CASSVAGASGNTIYF
>TRBJ1-1|TRBV28
CASTGRLNTEAFF
>TRBJ2-1|TRBV4-1
CASSQDRGPLYEQFF
>TRBJ2-2|TRBV19
CASSIDRKRNTGELFF
>TRBJ1-2|TRBV9
CASSVGENYGYTF
>TRBJ1-4|TRBV4-1
CASSHTPPGGNEKLFF
>TRBJ2-5|TRBV9
CASSLGGRVQETQYF